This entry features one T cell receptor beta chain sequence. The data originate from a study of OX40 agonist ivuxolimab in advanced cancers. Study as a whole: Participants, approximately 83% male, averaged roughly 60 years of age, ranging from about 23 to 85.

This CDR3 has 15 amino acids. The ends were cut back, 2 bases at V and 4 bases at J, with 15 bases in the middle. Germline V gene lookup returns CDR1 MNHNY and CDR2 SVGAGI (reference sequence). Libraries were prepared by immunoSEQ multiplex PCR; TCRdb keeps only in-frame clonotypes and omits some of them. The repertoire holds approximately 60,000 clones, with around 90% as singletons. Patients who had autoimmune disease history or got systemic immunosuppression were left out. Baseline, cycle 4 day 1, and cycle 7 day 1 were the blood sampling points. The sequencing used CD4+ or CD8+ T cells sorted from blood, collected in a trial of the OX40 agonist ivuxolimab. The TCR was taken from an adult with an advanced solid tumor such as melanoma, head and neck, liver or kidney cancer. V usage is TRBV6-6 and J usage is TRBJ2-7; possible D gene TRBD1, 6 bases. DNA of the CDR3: TGTGCCAGCAGTTACGACCGGGACATAGGGTACGAGCAGTACTTC. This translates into CASSYDRDIGYEQYF.